These 25 T cell receptor beta chains were sequenced from one sample in a study of response to subunit inactivated influenza vaccine. TCRdb independently ran MiXCR on the RT-PCR reads; one entry per CDR3 protein. The table includes hundreds of thousands of distinct CDR3 sequences, 15% to 17% detected once. Sample: PBMCs from blood, taken roughly 13 days after vaccination. These TCRs come from a man aged 50 to 59 who received an inactivated influenza vaccine.

The J gene is TRBJ2-5, the V gene TRBV7-9; 12 bases align to TRBD2. Germline V gene data show CDR1 as SEHNR and CDR2 as FQNEAQ (reference sequence). The CDR3 totals 17 residues. The ends lost 4 bases at V and 6 bases at J; junction bases unmatched: 12. The CDR3 sequence is CASSSETSLAGGQTQYF. CDR3 DNA: TGTGCCAGCAGCTCCGAAACGTCTCTAGCGGGAGGGCAGACCCAGTACTTC.

Ten or more counts support this clonotype. The chain couples TRBV3-1 to TRBJ2-1; D gene uncertain. V lost 0 bases to trimming and J lost 10 bases, with 10 bases between them. This CDR3 has 13 amino acids. Germline assignment: CDR1 LGHDT and CDR2 YNNKEL (reference sequence). The CDR3 nucleotides read TGTGCCAGCAGCCAAGATCCCGGTTGGGAGCAGTTCTTC. Residues: CASSQDPGWEQFF.

DNA for the CDR3: TGCGCCAGCAGCCAACTGCTAGCGGGGTACAATGAGCAGTTCTTC. Protein sequence: CASSQLLAGYNEQFF. The chain couples TRBV4-3 to TRBJ2-1; 9 bases are shared with TRBD2. The CDR3 extends over 15 amino acids. Germline values: CDR1 LGHNA, CDR2 YSLEER. The trim removed 2 bases at V and 4 bases at J, leaving 3 bases unmatched.

This clonotype has more than one count but fewer than ten. The V call is TRBV12-3 or TRBV12-4, the J call TRBJ2-7; TRBD2 matches 11 bases. The CDR3 has 15 amino acids. Losses at the gene ends were 2 bases for V and 6 bases for J; bases not matched to a gene: 6. The CDR3: CASSLLAGGQSEQYF. The CDR3 bases are TGTGCCAGCAGTTTATTAGCGGGAGGGCAAAGCGAGCAGTACTTC.

The chain carries TRBV20-1 and TRBJ2-2; 11 nucleotides match TRBD1. CDR3 length equals 14 residues. Germline CDR1 DFQATT, CDR2 SNEGSKA (reference sequence). V gave up 6 bases and J gave up 5 bases; unmatched junction bases: 5. The CDR3 nucleotides are TGCAGTGCCGGACAGGGGGCAGGGACCGGGGAGCTGTTTTTT. It codes for CSAGQGAGTGELFF.

This clonotype was seen a few times. The V gene is TRBV5-1, the J gene TRBJ1-2; D uncertain. The CDR3 runs to 14 residues. Trimming stripped 0 bases from V and 4 bases from J, with 10 bases between. Germline V lookup: CDR1 SGHRS, CDR2 YFSETQ. The CDR3 region has the DNA TGCGCCAGCAGCTTGGACAGTCCGGCCTATGGCTACACCTTC. Amino acids: CASSLDSPAYGYTF.

This clonotype was seen a few times. The gene calls are TRBV20-1 and TRBJ2-7; 13 bases match TRBD2. CDR1 DFQATT and CDR2 SNEGSKA come from the germline V gene (reference sequence). The V segment lost 6 bases and the J segment 5 bases; nucleotides outside the gene matches: 10. The CDR3 spans 15 residues. CDR3 sequence: CSASRLAGGGDEQYF. The CDR3 nucleotides read TGCAGTGCCAGCAGACTAGCGGGAGGAGGGGACGAGCAGTACTTC.

This clonotype was recorded at least ten times. In nucleotides, the CDR3 is TGTGCCAGTTTTTACCGGAATGAGCAGTTCTTC. Protein product: CASFYRNEQFF. This chain joins TRBV12-3 or TRBV12-4 and TRBJ2-1; D gene uncertain. Trimming pared 9 bases from V and 7 bases from J, leaving 10 bases between. The CDR3 loop spans 11 amino acids.

This chain links TRBV5-8 with TRBJ1-1, with a tentative D call TRBD1 (5 bases). The V and J ends lost 0 bases and 9 bases respectively, with 6 bases between them. Germline assignment: CDR1 SGHTS and CDR2 YDEGEE. CDR3 length equals 11 residues. The CDR3 spells CASSLGTQAFF. Written as DNA, the CDR3 is TGTGCCAGCAGCTTGGGGACACAAGCTTTCTTT.

V is TRBV12-3 or TRBV12-4 and J is TRBJ2-6; either TRBD1 or TRBD2 may supply D (5 bases each). The CDR3 length is 19 residues. The CDR3, as DNA: TGTACCATCAGTTTAAGGCCTTTTTTTGGGGGCTCTGGGGCCAACGTCCTGACTTTC. This codes for CTISLRPFFGGSGANVLTF.

In its sample, this clonotype was seen many times. The chain uses TRBV14 and TRBJ2-3; 7 bases are a match to TRBD2. The CDR3 is 15 residues long. With V trimmed by 6 bases and J by 7 bases, 13 bases remained unmatched. Germline CDR1 SGHDN, CDR2 FVKESK. For the CDR3, the DNA is TGTGCCAGCAGTCGGGGAGGAGCGGGACGATATACGCAGTATTTT. Translating gives CASSRGGAGRYTQYF.

This rearrangement joins TRBV3-1 to TRBJ2-3; TRBD2 aligns across 9 bases. This CDR3 is built from 15 residues. CDR1 and CDR2 (germline): LGHDT, YNNKEL (reference sequence). The V segment lost 3 bases and the J segment 2 bases; nucleotides outside the gene matches: 3. The CDR3 reads CASSQTSGPTDTQYF. For the CDR3, the DNA is TGTGCCAGCAGCCAGACTAGCGGCCCCACAGATACGCAGTATTTT.

Written as DNA, the CDR3 is TGTGCCAGCAGCCAAGCCCTCCGGGGGAGGGAGCAGTTCTTC. Protein product: CASSQALRGREQFF. The chain is built from TRBV3-1 and TRBJ2-1; maybe TRBD2 (6 bases). Between the trimmed V and J ends, which lost 1 base and 10 bases, there was a span of 14 bases. This CDR3 contains 14 residues. Germline loops: CDR1 LGHDT, CDR2 YNNKEL (reference sequence).

This clonotype was seen many times. This chain connects TRBV14 to TRBJ2-3; either TRBD1 or TRBD2 may fit D (5 bases each). Germline V gene data show CDR1 as SGHDN and CDR2 as FVKESK. Trimming stripped 4 bases from V and 3 bases from J, with 14 bases between. The CDR3 extends over 15 amino acids. The CDR3 here is CASSPQRGGTDTQYF. The CDR3 nucleotides read TGTGCCAGCAGCCCCCAACGGGGCGGAACAGATACGCAGTATTTT.

This clonotype has only a few counts. The chain carries TRBV5-6 and TRBJ1-2, with D hard to call. Germline V gene data show CDR1 as SGHDT and CDR2 as YYEEEE. V was pared by 0 bases and J by 8 bases, with 11 bases between. CDR3 length: 13 amino acids. CDR3 in DNA: TGTGCCAGCAGCTTGGATGTGGGTAGGGGCTACACCTTC. This gives the protein CASSLDVGRGYTF. The full variable domain, in which reference TRBV5-6 and TRBJ1-2 provide the parts outside the CDR3, is DAGVTQSPTHLIKTRGQQVTLRCSPKSGHDTVSWYQQALGQGPQFIFQYYEEEERQRGNFPDRFSGHQFPNYSSELNVNALLLGDSALYLCASSLDVGRGYTFGSGTRLTVV.

This clonotype has just a few counts. The chain couples TRBV20-1 to TRBJ2-1; 11 nucleotides line up with TRBD2. The CDR3 contains 15 residues. V was clipped by 5 bases and J by 4 bases; unmatched bases: 7. CDR1 is DFQATT, CDR2 SNEGSKA, per germline (reference sequence). The CDR3 DNA is TGCAGTGCTGTGAAGACTAGCGGGGCATACAATGAGCAGTTCTTC. This codes for CSAVKTSGAYNEQFF.

The CDR3 loop reads CSAQDRAPSGNTIYF. The DNA of the CDR3 is TGCAGTGCGCAGGACAGGGCACCCTCTGGAAACACCATATATTTT. V is TRBV20-1 and J is TRBJ1-3; 8 bases line up with TRBD1. The CDR3 contains 15 residues. Germline values: CDR1 DFQATT, CDR2 SNEGSKA (reference sequence). With V trimmed by 6 bases and J by 0 bases, 7 bases remained unmatched.

This clonotype was seen more than once but under ten times. The chain uses TRBV13 and TRBJ2-1; 10 nucleotides agree with TRBD2. Germline CDR1 and CDR2: PRHDT and FYEKMQ (reference sequence). V lost 5 bases to trimming and J lost 6 bases; unmatched junction nucleotides: 10. There are 16 residues in the CDR3. CDR3 nucleotide sequence: TGTGCCAGCAGCACTCGGAGCGGGGGGGGTTTCAATGAGCAGTTCTTC. This sequence encodes CASSTRSGGGFNEQFF.

V is TRBV29-1 and J is TRBJ1-2, with a tentative D call TRBD1 (6 bases). With 5 bases removed from V and 8 bases from J, the gap between germline ends came to 12 bases. CDR1 is SQVTM and CDR2 is ANQGSEA in the germline V gene. The CDR3 covers 11 residues. The CDR3 region has the DNA TGCAGCGTTAACCCAGGGGACGGCTACACCTTC. It yields the protein CSVNPGDGYTF.

The V gene is TRBV20-1, the J gene TRBJ2-7; 10 bases map to TRBD1. This CDR3 contains 15 residues. V was clipped by 5 bases and J by 1 base; unmatched bases: 8. The germline V gene encodes CDR1 DFQATT and CDR2 SNEGSKA (reference sequence). The CDR3 sequence: CSAARTGGLSYEQYF. CDR3 DNA sequence: TGCAGTGCTGCTAGGACAGGGGGTCTTTCCTACGAGCAGTACTTC.

The V call is TRBV11-2, the J call TRBJ2-6; tentative D call: TRBD2 (6 bases). There are 19 residues in the CDR3. Trimming shortened V by 9 bases and J by 1 base, and 25 bases separated the two germline ends. Germline lookup yields CDR1 SGHAT and CDR2 FQNNGV. CDR3 in DNA: TGTGCCAGGAGGGGAATCGCCGGAGGGGAGGCTTCTGGGGCCAACGTCCTGACTTTC. It encodes CARRGIAGGEASGANVLTF.

The V call is TRBV5-1, the J call TRBJ2-5; no firm D call. The CDR3 has 14 residues. Germline lookup yields CDR1 SGHRS and CDR2 YFSETQ. V was pared by 2 bases and J by 4 bases, with 12 bases between. CDR3 residues: CASSFTDFGETQYF. For the CDR3, the DNA is TGCGCCAGCAGCTTTACAGATTTTGGAGAGACCCAGTACTTC.

This clonotype was recorded a few times. This rearrangement joins TRBV6-5 to TRBJ2-5; D is perhaps TRBD1 (6 bases). The CDR3 runs 14 residues. Germline CDR1 and CDR2: MNHEY and SVGAGI. V lost 2 bases, J lost 13 bases, and 20 bases lay in between. The DNA for the CDR3 is TGTGCCAGCAGTTACCTCGACGGTCCCAGGGGTCTGTACTTC. Translated, it gives CASSYLDGPRGLYF.

In this sample, this clonotype turned up a few times. The genes are TRBV6-2 or TRBV6-3 and TRBJ2-1; 13 nucleotides match TRBD2. This CDR3 is 18 amino acids long. Germline CDR1 and CDR2: MNHEY and SVGEGT. V shed 5 bases, J shed 5 bases, and the junction held 12 bases outside the gene matches. The CDR3 protein is CASSMGTSGDWVDNEQFF. In DNA, the CDR3 is TGTGCCAGCAGTATGGGGACTAGCGGGGATTGGGTAGACAATGAGCAGTTCTTC.

The sample holds a few counts of this clonotype. J is TRBJ2-6 and V is TRBV18; the D gene is possibly TRBD2 (5 bases). The CDR3 loop spans 16 amino acids. Trimming took 0 bases from V and 1 from J, leaving 7 bases between them. Germline assignment: CDR1 KGHSH and CDR2 LQKENI. This chain's CDR3 is CASSPPLASGANVLTF. The CDR3, as DNA: TGTGCCAGCTCACCACCCCTAGCATCTGGGGCCAACGTCCTGACTTTC.